Listed here is a single T cell receptor beta chain. Its antigen is still unknown. At one boundary the junction diverges from the germline segment, which might be a read error. The CDR3 covers 14 residues. The V gene's germline CDR1 is LGHNA and CDR2 YSLEER. The record originates from a study of early T cells in non-severe SARS-CoV-2 infection. Study results and limitations: Anti-spike CD8 specificities were favored by VDJdb matching, whose results missed private and CD4 specificities.

Individual cDNA molecules received unique molecular identifiers during library preparation. One entry per CDR3 protein results from TCRdb running MiXCR on the 5' RACE reads. The data hold about 70,000 distinct CDR3 sequences, with about 4.6% observed a single time. The rearrangement joins TRBV4-3 to TRBJ1-6; D may be TRBD1 (5 bases). This clonotype was obtained from an adult who was a healthcare worker with PCR-confirmed SARS-CoV-2 infection or an uninfected control (not recorded which). The donor label of this sample is uncertain. The sequencing here drew on whole blood, taken at baseline. In DNA, the CDR3 is TGCACCAGCAGCCAAGGAGGGGCGAATTCACCCCTCCACTTT. Translating it yields CTSSQGGANSPLHF.